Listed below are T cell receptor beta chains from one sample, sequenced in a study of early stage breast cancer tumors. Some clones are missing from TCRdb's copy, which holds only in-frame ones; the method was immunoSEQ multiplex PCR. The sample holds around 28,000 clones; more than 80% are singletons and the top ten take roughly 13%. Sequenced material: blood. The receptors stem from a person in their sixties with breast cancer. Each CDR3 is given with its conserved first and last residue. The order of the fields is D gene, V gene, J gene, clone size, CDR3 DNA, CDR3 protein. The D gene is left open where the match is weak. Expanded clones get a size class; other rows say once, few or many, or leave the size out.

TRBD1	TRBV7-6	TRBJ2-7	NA	TGTGCCAGCAGCCGAACAGGGGGTGGGTACGAGCAGTACTTC	CASSRTGGGYEQYF
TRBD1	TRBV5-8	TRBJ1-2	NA	TGTGCCAGCAGCCCCGGGACAGGGGTTTACTATGGCTACACCTTC	CASSPGTGVYYGYTF
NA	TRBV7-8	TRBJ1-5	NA	TGTGCCAGCAGCTTAGCGAGAGTGATGATCAATCAGCCCCAGCATTTT	CASSLARVMINQPQHF
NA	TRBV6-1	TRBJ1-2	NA	TGTGCCAGCACGAAAGAGAACTATGGCTACACCTTC	CASTKENYGYTF
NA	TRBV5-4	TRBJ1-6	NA	TGTGCCAGCAGCTTGGATGGCCGATATAATTCACCCCTCCACTTT	CASSLDGRYNSPLHF
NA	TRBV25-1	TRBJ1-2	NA	TGTGCCAGCAGTGTGAGCCCGGGGGGGATCAACTATGGCTACACCTTC	CASSVSPGGINYGYTF
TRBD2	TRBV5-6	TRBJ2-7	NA	TGTGCCAGCAGCTATGGGACTAGCGGGAGCTCTCCCTACGAGCAGTACTTC	CASSYGTSGSSPYEQYF
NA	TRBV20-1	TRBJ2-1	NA	TGCAGTGCTAGGGAGGACAGTGAGCAGTTCTTC	CSAREDSEQFF
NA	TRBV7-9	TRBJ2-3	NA	TGTGCCAGCAGCTTAGAAGGCGGCGCCTTTCGTACAGATACGCAGTATTTT	CASSLEGGAFRTDTQYF
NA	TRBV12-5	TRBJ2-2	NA	TGTGCTAGTGGTTTGGGTCTAGAATCCGGGGAGCTGTTTTTT	CASGLGLESGELFF
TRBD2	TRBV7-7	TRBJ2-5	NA	TGTGCTAGCAGCTCTACTAGCGGAATTCTAGAGACCCAGTACTTC	CASSSTSGILETQYF
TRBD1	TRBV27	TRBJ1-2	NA	TGTGCCAGCACCCTCCGGGCCACCTTACAGGGGAGAGTTGACTATGGCTACACCTTC	CASTLRATLQGRVDYGYTF
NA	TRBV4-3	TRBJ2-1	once	TGCGCCAGCAGCCCTTCGGACATAAGGGGCGATGAGCAGTTCTTC	CASSPSDIRGDEQFF
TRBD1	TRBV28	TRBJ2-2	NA	TGTGCCAGCAGGCGACAGGGTAGCACCGGGGAGCTGTTTTTT	CASRRQGSTGELFF
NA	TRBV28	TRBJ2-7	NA	TGTGCCAGCAGTTTAGGGCCTTCCTACGAGCAGTACTTC	CASSLGPSYEQYF
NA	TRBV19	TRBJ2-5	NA	TGTGCCAGTAGTAGACTAGGCGCGCGGGGAGAGACCCAGTACTTC	CASSRLGARGETQYF
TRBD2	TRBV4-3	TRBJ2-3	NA	TGCGCCAGCAGCCAAGATGGGGCTAGCGGAACCGCAGATACGCAGTATTTT	CASSQDGASGTADTQYF
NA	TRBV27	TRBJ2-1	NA	TGTGCCAGCAGTGTGGGGCTACCCAATGAGCAGTTCTTC	CASSVGLPNEQFF
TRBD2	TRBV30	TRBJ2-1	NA	TGTGCCTTCGAGCGGGAGGGCCGGAATGAGCAGTTCTTC	CAFEREGRNEQFF
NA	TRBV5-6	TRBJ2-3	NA	TGTGCCAGCAGCTTGGACAGCTTCACAGATACGCAGTATTTT	CASSLDSFTDTQYF
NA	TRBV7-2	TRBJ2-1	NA	TGTGCCAGCAGCCTAGACAGTTTAAGGAATGAGCAGTTCTTC	CASSLDSLRNEQFF
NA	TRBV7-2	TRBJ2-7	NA	TGTGCCAGCAGCTTAGACGGAGCCCCCTACGAGCAGTACTTC	CASSLDGAPYEQYF
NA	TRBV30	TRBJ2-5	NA	TGTGCCTGGAGTGTACTGGGCAGCACACAAGAGACCCAGTACTTC	CAWSVLGSTQETQYF
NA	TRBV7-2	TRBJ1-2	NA	TGTGCCAGCAGCCCACACTGGACTCGTCAGCCTCGCTTC	CASSPHWTRQPRF
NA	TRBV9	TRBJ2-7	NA	TGTGCCAGCAGCGTAGAGGTCGGGACCTACGAGCAGTACTTC	CASSVEVGTYEQYF
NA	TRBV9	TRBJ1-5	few	TGTGCCAGCAGTCTGGAGGGGTGGGAGCCCCAGCATTTT	CASSLEGWEPQHF
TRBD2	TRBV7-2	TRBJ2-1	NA	TGTGCCAGCAGCTTAGCGTCCGGGACTAGCGGCAAGAATGAGCAGTTCTTC	CASSLASGTSGKNEQFF
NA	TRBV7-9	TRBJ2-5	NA	TGTGCCAGCAGCTCGTTCCAGGAGACCCAGTACTTC	CASSSFQETQYF
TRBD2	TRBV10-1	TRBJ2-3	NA	TGCGCCAGCAGTGAGCGGCGAGCGGGAGGGAGAGATACGCAGTATTTT	CASSERRAGGRDTQYF